This T cell receptor (beta chain) appears in the sequencing data of a study of human T cells and chemical hapten exposure. As for the study in general: Throughout the approximately 24-week study, diphenylcyclopropenone was applied weekly to the patients' scalps. Study-wide results and caveats: A positive correlation with patch test score was found for PT1 expanded TCR counts.

As for this clonotype: Antigen specificity is unknown.

MiXCR was run by TCRdb on the RACE reads, yielding one entry per CDR3 protein. The sample yields approximately 320,000 distinct CDR3 sequences, 5.5% seen once. The time point here: pre-sensitization, week 0. Treatment here: therapeutic diphenylcyclopropenone sensitization with weekly scalp DPC. Blood was drawn before each patch test was applied. Before extraction, the whole blood was not fractionated, and total RNA was taken from it. Per germline, CDR1 SNHLY and CDR2 FYNNEI. V dropped 2 bases and J dropped 4 bases, with 14 bases sitting between them. The CDR3 is made up of 15 amino acids. The sequence derives from a woman between 18 and 29 years old with alopecia areata. Some clones in this sample may be carry-over from other donors' samples. The chain uses TRBV2 and TRBJ1-2, with a possible D match to TRBD1 (5 bases). This sample comprised whole blood, obtained in connection with sensitization to the hapten diphenylcyclopropenone (DPC). The CDR3 nucleotides are TGTGCCAGCAGTGAACTTGGGGGTTCCCCCTATGGCTACACCTTC. This translates into CASSELGGSPYGYTF.